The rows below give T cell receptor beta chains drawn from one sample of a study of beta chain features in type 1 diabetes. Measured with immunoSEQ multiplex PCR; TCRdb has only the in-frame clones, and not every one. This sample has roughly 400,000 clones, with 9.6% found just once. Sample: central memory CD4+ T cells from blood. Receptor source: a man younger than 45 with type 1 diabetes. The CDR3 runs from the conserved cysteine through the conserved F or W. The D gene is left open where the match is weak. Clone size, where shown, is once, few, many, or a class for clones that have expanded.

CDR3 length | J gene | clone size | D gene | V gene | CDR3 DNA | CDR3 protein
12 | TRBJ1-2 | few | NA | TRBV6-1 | TGTGCCAGCAGTGTACAGGGAGAAGGCTACACCTTC | CASSVQGEGYTF
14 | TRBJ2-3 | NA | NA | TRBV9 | TGTGCCAGCAGCTCTGGACCTCTCACAGATACGCAGTATTTT | CASSSGPLTDTQYF
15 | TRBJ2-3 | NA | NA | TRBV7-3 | TGTGCCAGCAGCTTACGCCCTACTAGCACAGATACGCAGTATTTT | CASSLRPTSTDTQYF
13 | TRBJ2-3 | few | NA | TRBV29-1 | TGCAGCGCTGCCACTAAAAGTTCAGATACGCAGTATTTT | CSAATKSSDTQYF
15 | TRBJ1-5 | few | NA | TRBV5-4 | TGTGCCAGCAGCTTGGGAGTGACAAGCAATCAGCCCCAGCATTTT | CASSLGVTSNQPQHF
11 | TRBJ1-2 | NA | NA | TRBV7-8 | TGTGCCAGCAGCTTAGACTTCACTTACACCTTC | CASSLDFTYTF
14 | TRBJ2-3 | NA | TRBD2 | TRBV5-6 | TGTGCCAGCAGCTCGACCGGGGGGGCAGATACGCAGTATTTT | CASSSTGGADTQYF
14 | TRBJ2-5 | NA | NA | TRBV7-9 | TGTGCCAGCAGCTTATTGTCGGACCCAGAGACCCAGTACTTC | CASSLLSDPETQYF
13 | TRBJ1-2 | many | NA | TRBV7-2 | TGTGCCAGCAGCCCGGAGCATCCCTATGGCTACACCTTC | CASSPEHPYGYTF
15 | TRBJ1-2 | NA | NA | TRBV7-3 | TGTGCCAGCAGCACAGGGCCTCTTTCTAACTATGGCTACACCTTC | CASSTGPLSNYGYTF
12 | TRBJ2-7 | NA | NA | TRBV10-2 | TGCGCCAGCAGTGACCGAACCGGAGAGCAGTACTTC | CASSDRTGEQYF
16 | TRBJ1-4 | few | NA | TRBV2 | TGTGCCAGCAGGCCGGGACGGTCGACAACTAATGAAAAACTGTTTTTT | CASRPGRSTTNEKLFF
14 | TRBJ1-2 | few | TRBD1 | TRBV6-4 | TGTGCCAGCCGTCGGACAGGGGGTGGTGATGGCTACACCTTC | CASRRTGGGDGYTF
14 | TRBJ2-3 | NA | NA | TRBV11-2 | TGTGCCAGCAGCGCCGGGACAAATAAGGATACGCAGTATTTT | CASSAGTNKDTQYF
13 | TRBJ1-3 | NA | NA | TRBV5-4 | TGTGCCAGCAGCTTGAACAGGGGAAACACCATATATTTT | CASSLNRGNTIYF
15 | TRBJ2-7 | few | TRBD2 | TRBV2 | TGTGCCAGCAGTGAGAGGCGGGAGAGCTCCTACGAGCAGTACTTC | CASSERRESSYEQYF